This T cell receptor beta chain came from a study of blood T cell repertoires in COVID-19. Overall study context: Samples representing acute and convalescent COVID-19 were sourced from the United States, Italy and Spain. Nucleic acid was either cDNA or gDNA, and it came from T cells, B-cell-depleted T cells, or PBMCs.

Germline lookup yields CDR1 WSHSY and CDR2 SAAADI. V lost 2 bases, J lost 6 bases, and 5 bases lay in between. This CDR3 spans 11 amino acids. The authors' processing: By means of reference gene primer amplification, nucleated cell counts were estimated. Libraries were prepared by immunoSEQ multiplex PCR; TCRdb keeps only in-frame clonotypes and omits some of them. That table gives V, J and clone size, and the DNA gave D and trimming. The repertoire holds 230,000 or so clones, with around 84% as singletons. The chain joins TRBV10-2 to TRBJ2-7, with D unresolved. This clonotype was obtained from a man aged 35-49 years who had recovered from COVID-19. Input material: peripheral blood. The CDR3 here is CASSEGSEQYF. The CDR3 coding sequence is TGCGCCAGCAGTGAGGGCTCCGAGCAGTACTTC.